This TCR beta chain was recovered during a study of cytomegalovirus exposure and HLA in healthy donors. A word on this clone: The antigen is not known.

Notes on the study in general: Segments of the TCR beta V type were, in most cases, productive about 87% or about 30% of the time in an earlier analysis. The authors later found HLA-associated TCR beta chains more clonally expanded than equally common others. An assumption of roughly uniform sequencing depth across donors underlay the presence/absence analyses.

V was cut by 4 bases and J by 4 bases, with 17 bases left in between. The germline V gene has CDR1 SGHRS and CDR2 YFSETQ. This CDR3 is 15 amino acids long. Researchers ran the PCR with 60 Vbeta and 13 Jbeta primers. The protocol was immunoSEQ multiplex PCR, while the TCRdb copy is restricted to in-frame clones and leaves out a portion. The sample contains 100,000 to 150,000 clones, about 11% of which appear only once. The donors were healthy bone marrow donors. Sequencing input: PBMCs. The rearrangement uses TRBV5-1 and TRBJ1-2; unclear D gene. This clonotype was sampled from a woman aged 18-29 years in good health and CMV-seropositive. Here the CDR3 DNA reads TGCGCCAGCAGCGATCAAGGAGATAAGGTCTATGGCTACACCTTC. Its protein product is CASSDQGDKVYGYTF.